This is a list of T cell receptor beta chains from one sample in a study of blood T cell repertoires in COVID-19. Clones were sequenced by immunoSEQ multiplex PCR, and TCRdb holds only the in-frame ones, with some missing. The sample carries about 100,000 clones, roughly nine tenths recorded once. The sequenced sample was peripheral blood. These receptors originate from a man aged 50-60 years with acute or convalescent COVID-19. Both conserved end residues are part of each CDR3. The order of the fields is CDR3 length, clone size, V gene, J gene, D gene, CDR3 DNA, CDR3 protein. The D gene is left open where the match is weak. Where a row states a size, it is once, few, many or the class of an expanded clone; other rows omit it.

>15|NA|TRBV2|TRBJ2-5|NA
TGTGCCAGCACTTCCACAGGGACCCTCCAAGAGACCCAGTACTTC
CASTSTGTLQETQYF
>16|NA|TRBV5-1|TRBJ1-1|NA
TGCGCCAGCAGCCCCGCGTCTGGTCGTATGAACACTGAAGCTTTCTTT
CASSPASGRMNTEAFF
>14|few|TRBV5-6|TRBJ1-2|TRBD1
TGTGCCAGCAGCTCGACAGGGGATGCACTCGGCTACACCTTC
CASSSTGDALGYTF
>17|NA|TRBV19|TRBJ2-2|TRBD1
TGTGCCAGCGACCCGGGACAGGGGACCGCGAACACCGGGGAGCTGTTTTTT
CASDPGQGTANTGELFF
>19|NA|TRBV13|TRBJ2-2|TRBD1
TGTGCCAGCAGCTCAGCCGGGACAGGGGCCCTCCTGAACACCGGGGAGCTGTTTTTT
CASSSAGTGALLNTGELFF
>14|NA|TRBV11-2|TRBJ2-1|NA
TGTGCCAGCAGCTTATGGTCGGGGATGAATGAGCAGTTCTTC
CASSLWSGMNEQFF
>14|once|TRBV18|TRBJ2-7|TRBD1
TGTGCCAGCTCAGTACAGGGGTACGGGTACGAGCAGTACTTC
CASSVQGYGYEQYF
>15|NA|TRBV7-2|TRBJ1-6|NA
TGTGCCAGCAGCTTAGTTCCCGGGTACGATTCACCCCTCCACTTT
CASSLVPGYDSPLHF
>14|NA|TRBV13|TRBJ2-7|TRBD1
TGTGCCAGCAGCAGACGGGACAGGGTAGGCGAGCAGTACTTC
CASSRRDRVGEQYF
>15|NA|TRBV7-9|TRBJ1-5|TRBD1
TGTGCCAGCAGCCCACAGGGGACAGGGAATCAGCCCCAGCATTTT
CASSPQGTGNQPQHF
>10|NA|TRBV23-1|TRBJ1-2|NA
TGCGCCAGCAGTCATAATGGCTACACCTTC
CASSHNGYTF
>15|once|TRBV5-1|TRBJ2-7|TRBD2
TGCGCCAGCAGCTTAGGGGAGGGGAGGCCCAACGAGCAGTACTTC
CASSLGEGRPNEQYF
>14|NA|TRBV18|TRBJ1-5|TRBD1
TGTGCCAGCTCGAAAGCTACAGGGGACCAGCCCCAGCATTTT
CASSKATGDQPQHF
>17|NA|TRBV7-9|TRBJ1-5|NA
TGTGCCAGCAGCGGGGGCGGAGGAGTCTATAGCAATCAGCCCCAGCATTTT
CASSGGGGVYSNQPQHF
>15|NA|TRBV10-3|TRBJ1-2|NA
TGTGCCATCAGTGACCCAGGGGAGACTTACTATGGCTACACCTTC
CAISDPGETYYGYTF
>14|NA|TRBV6-1|TRBJ1-1|NA
TGTGCCAGCAGTGAAGCGGGGCCGGTAGTTGATGCTTTCTTT
CASSEAGPVVDAFF
>14|NA|TRBV3-1/TRBV3-2|TRBJ2-5|TRBD2
TGTGCCAGCAGCCCATTGACTAGCGGGGGGACCCAGTACTTC
CASSPLTSGGTQYF
>13|NA|TRBV2|TRBJ1-2|NA
TGTGCCAGCAGTGAAGGACGGGACTATGGCTACACCTTC
CASSEGRDYGYTF
>16|NA|TRBV3-1/TRBV3-2|TRBJ1-4|NA
TGTGCCAGCAGCCAAGATCGAAAGGAGGAAAATGAAAAACTGTTTTTT
CASSQDRKEENEKLFF
>14|NA|TRBV5-1|TRBJ1-1|TRBD1
TGCGCCAGCAGCAGGGGACAGGGTAACACTGAAGCTTTCTTT
CASSRGQGNTEAFF
>15|NA|TRBV25-1|TRBJ1-1|NA
TGTGCCAGCAGTGAATATAACATTGGGAACACTGAAGCTTTCTTT
CASSEYNIGNTEAFF
>14|NA|TRBV25-1|TRBJ2-3|NA
TGTGCCAGCAGTGCCGGGGGTGGGACAGATACGCAGTATTTT
CASSAGGGTDTQYF
>16|NA|TRBV7-8|TRBJ2-1|NA
TGTGCCAGCAGCAAACCGGGACACGGATCTTACAATGAGCAGTTCTTC
CASSKPGHGSYNEQFF
>16|NA|TRBV9|TRBJ2-1|NA
TGTGCCAGCAGCGTAGGGCAGGGCAGCGCCTACAATGAGCAGTTCTTC
CASSVGQGSAYNEQFF